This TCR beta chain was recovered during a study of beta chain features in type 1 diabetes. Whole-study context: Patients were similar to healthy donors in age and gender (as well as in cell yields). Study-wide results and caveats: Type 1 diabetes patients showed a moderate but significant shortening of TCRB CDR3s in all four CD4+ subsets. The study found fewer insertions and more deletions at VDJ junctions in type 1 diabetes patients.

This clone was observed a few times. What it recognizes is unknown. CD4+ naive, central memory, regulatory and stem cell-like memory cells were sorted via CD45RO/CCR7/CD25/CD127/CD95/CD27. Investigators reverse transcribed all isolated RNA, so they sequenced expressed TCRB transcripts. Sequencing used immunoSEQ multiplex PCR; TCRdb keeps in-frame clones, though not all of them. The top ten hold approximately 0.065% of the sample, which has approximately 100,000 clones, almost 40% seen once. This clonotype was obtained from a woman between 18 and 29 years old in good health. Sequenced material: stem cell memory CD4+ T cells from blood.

DNA for the CDR3: TGTGCCAGCAGACGACAGGATCAGCCCCAGCATTTT. Its translation is CASRRQDQPQHF. The V call is TRBV6-6, the J call TRBJ1-5, with D tentatively TRBD1 (6 bases). Germline V gene sequence: CDR1 MNHNY, CDR2 SVGAGI (reference sequence). V lost 6 bases and J lost 5, with 8 bases in between. The length of the CDR3 is 12 residues.